The 6 T cell receptor beta chains in this list originate from one sample, sequenced in a study of blood T cell repertoires in COVID-19. Repertoires were generated with immunoSEQ multiplex PCR, while TCRdb's copy carries only in-frame clones and drops some. The table shows around 110,000 clones, with 70% to 85% occurring only once. The sequencing input was peripheral blood. These receptors were collected from a man aged 65-85 years with active or convalescent COVID-19.

This clone was seen once. The V gene is TRBV5-1, the J gene TRBJ2-2; D is possibly TRBD1 (5 bases). Between the trimmed V and J ends, which lost 1 base and 3 bases, there was a span of 10 bases. This CDR3 contains 15 residues. Germline V gives CDR1 SGHRS, CDR2 YFSETQ. The CDR3 DNA sequence: TGCGCCAGCAGCTTGTGGAAGACAGACACCGGGGAGCTGTTTTTT. Translation gives CASSLWKTDTGELFF. Supplemented by reference TRBV5-1 and TRBJ2-2, the full variable domain reads KAGVTQTPRYLIKTRGQQVTLSCSPISGHRSVSWYQQTPGQGLQFLFEYFSETQRNKGNFPGRFSGRQFSNSRSEMNVSTLELGDSALYLCASSLWKTDTGELFFGEGSRLTVL.

The CDR3 coding sequence is TGTGCCACCAGTGGGGCGGGAGGGCTATCAAGCACAGATACGCAGTATTTT. Protein product: CATSGAGGLSSTDTQYF. The V gene is TRBV24-1, the J gene TRBJ2-3; TRBD2 agrees at 9 bases. This CDR3 contains 17 residues. The V segment lost 5 bases and the J segment 0 bases; nucleotides outside the gene matches: 8. The germline CDR1 and CDR2 sequences are KGHDR and SFDVKD.

This chain joins TRBV12-3 or TRBV12-4 and TRBJ2-3; tentatively, D is TRBD1 (7 bases). The CDR3 has 12 residues. V was pared by 5 bases and J by 8 bases, with 11 bases between. The CDR3 here is CASSGGGGTQYF. As DNA, the CDR3 is TGTGCCAGCAGTGGAGGGGGCGGTACGCAGTATTTT.

The chain carries TRBV30 and TRBJ2-5, with 9 bases aligning to TRBD2. The CDR3 loop spans 17 amino acids. CDR1 and CDR2 (germline): GTSNPN, SVGIG (reference sequence). With 3 bases clipped from V and 6 bases from J, the junction kept 17 bases outside the gene matches. The CDR3 loop is CAWRGRVSGRIRKTQYF. The CDR3 bases are TGTGCCTGGAGGGGGAGAGTTAGCGGGAGAATTAGAAAGACCCAGTACTTC.

For the CDR3, the DNA is TGTGCCAGCAGCCCCACCGGGACAGTTACAGATACGCAGTATTTT. Its translation: CASSPTGTVTDTQYF. The gene calls are TRBV7-6 and TRBJ2-3; 7 positions match TRBD1. The CDR3 consists of 15 residues. Per the germline V gene, CDR1 is SGHVS and CDR2 is FNYEAQ. V dropped 5 bases and J dropped 3; count of bases not matched to a gene: 8.

The CDR3 DNA follows: TGCGCCAGCAGCCAAGTTCGGGGTACTAGCACAGATACGCAGTATTTT. Protein: CASSQVRGTSTDTQYF. The chain recombines TRBV4-1 with TRBJ2-3; D perhaps matches TRBD2 (5 bases). CDR1 is MGHRA and CDR2 is YSYEKL in the germline V gene. CDR3 length equals 16 residues. V dropped 1 base and J dropped 0 bases, with 11 bases sitting between them.